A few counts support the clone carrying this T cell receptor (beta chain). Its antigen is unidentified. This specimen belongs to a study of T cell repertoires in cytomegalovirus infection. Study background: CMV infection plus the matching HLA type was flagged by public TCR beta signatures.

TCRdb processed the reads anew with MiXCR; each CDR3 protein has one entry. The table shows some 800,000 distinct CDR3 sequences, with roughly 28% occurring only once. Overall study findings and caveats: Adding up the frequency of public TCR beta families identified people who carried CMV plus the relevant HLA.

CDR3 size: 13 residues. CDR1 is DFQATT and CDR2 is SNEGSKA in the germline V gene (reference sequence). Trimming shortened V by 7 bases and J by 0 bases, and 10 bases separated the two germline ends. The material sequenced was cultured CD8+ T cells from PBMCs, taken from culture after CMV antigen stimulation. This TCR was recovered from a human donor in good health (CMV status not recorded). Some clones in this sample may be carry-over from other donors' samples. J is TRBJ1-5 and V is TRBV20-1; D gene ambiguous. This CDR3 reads CSDQEDSNQPQHF. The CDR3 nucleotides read TGCAGTGACCAGGAGGATAGCAATCAGCCCCAGCATTTT.